This T cell receptor beta chain was found in a study of cytomegalovirus exposure and HLA in healthy donors. Study overall: Of approximately 400 genotyped donors, approximately 80% clustered with self-reported Caucasian donors.

Use of 60 Vbeta and 13 Jbeta primers characterized the PCR. Assay used: immunoSEQ multiplex PCR; TCRdb lists only in-frame clones, some missing. The sample has 80,000 to 90,000 clones, roughly 80% seen once. The table lists this clone with many counts. Antigen: not known. Findings of the study overall: Among the most significant clusters, several appeared linked to common viral pathogens in a later analysis. Of the V segments, some could not be distinguished, including TRBV6-2 and TRBV6-3, and were excluded.

CDR1 is LNHNV and CDR2 is YYDKDF in the germline V gene (reference sequence). Trimming removed 4 bases from V and 3 bases from J; junction bases left unmatched: 5. This CDR3 contains 14 residues. Sequencing input: PBMCs. The clonotype comes from a man aged 35 to 55 in good health and CMV-seronegative. The chain carries TRBV15 and TRBJ1-1, with TRBD1 matching over 7 bases. This CDR3 reads CATSKGTVYTEAFF. The CDR3 nucleotides read TGTGCCACCAGCAAAGGGACAGTCTACACTGAAGCTTTCTTT.